Listed below are T cell receptor beta chains from one sample, sequenced in a study of shared clonotypes between healthy human individuals. Produced via immunoSEQ multiplex PCR; TCRdb's table is partial and in-frame only. In the table there are 1.6 million or so clones, approximately 98.5% of which are singletons. The material sequenced was naive CD4+ T cells sorted from blood. These receptors came from a man in his thirties or forties in good health. Both conserved end residues are part of each CDR3. The D gene is left open where the match is weak.

11 | TRBJ1-5 | . | TRBV9 | CASGGVQPQHF
13 | TRBJ2-7 | TRBD2 | TRBV30 | CAWSGLAMHEQYF
16 | TRBJ1-5 | . | TRBV2 | CASSEGGRRPDQPQHF
15 | TRBJ1-3 | . | TRBV5-4 | CASSPTGSSGNTIYF
19 | TRBJ2-3 | TRBD2 | TRBV5-1 | CASSLDPAGGPLSTDTQYF
11 | TRBJ2-7 | . | TRBV2 | CASYEHDEQYF
14 | TRBJ2-5 | TRBD1 | TRBV27 | CASSSLRDRRPAYF
17 | TRBJ1-1 | TRBD1 | TRBV18 | CASSPRFPGQGSKEAFF
19 | TRBJ2-5 | . | TRBV7-9 | CASSSLSQGGEGGQETQYF
17 | TRBJ1-4 | TRBD1 | TRBV18 | CASSPRVPGQGNEKLFF
13 | TRBJ2-3 | . | TRBV7-2 | CASSGRRTDTQYF
12 | TRBJ2-1 | . | TRBV5-1 | CASSLVVNEQFF
18 | TRBJ2-3 | TRBD2 | TRBV7-9 | CASSLRTSGRVGTDTQYF
14 | TRBJ2-1 | . | TRBV28 | CASSWGGPPDEQFF
16 | TRBJ2-1 | . | TRBV5-1 | CASSFRPGLHVNEQFF
15 | TRBJ2-2 | . | TRBV10-1 | CASSVTQGGTGELFF
13 | TRBJ1-1 | . | TRBV11-1 | CASSLAGITEAFF
13 | TRBJ1-2 | TRBD1 | TRBV10-1 | CASSPGQGAGYTF
13 | TRBJ2-1 | . | TRBV9 | CASSVGIGNEQFF
12 | TRBJ1-1 | . | TRBV7-6 | CASSLLNTEAFF
14 | TRBJ2-2 | . | TRBV9 | CASSVVGSPGELFF
14 | TRBJ1-2 | TRBD1 | TRBV11-2 | CASSLDRLNYGYTF
14 | TRBJ2-7 | TRBD1 | TRBV11-1 | CASSPRDRAYEQYF
14 | TRBJ2-2 | TRBD1 | TRBV11-2 | CASSLDRGSGELFF
21 | TRBJ1-1 | TRBD1 | TRBV5-1 | CASSKWTGGSSKELMNTEAFF
14 | TRBJ1-2 | TRBD1 | TRBV7-9 | CASSYRGRSDGYTF
15 | TRBJ1-1 | . | TRBV28 | CASRSRPTRSSEAFF
18 | TRBJ2-2 | TRBD2 | TRBV5-1 | CASSLGLTSGRNTGELFF
16 | TRBJ2-2 | TRBD1 | TRBV28 | CASSRYRDRDTGELFF
14 | TRBJ2-7 | . | TRBV4-1 | CASRPDPGSYEQYF
15 | TRBJ2-7 | . | TRBV19 | CASSIGVGYSYEQYF
14 | TRBJ2-2 | . | TRBV25-1 | CASTGGVFGGELFF
12 | TRBJ2-5 | . | TRBV5-1 | CASSFPENTQYF
17 | TRBJ1-1 | TRBD1 | TRBV7-8 | CASTHLPDRGTNTEAFF
14 | TRBJ2-7 | . | TRBV7-9 | CASSLEPETYEQYF